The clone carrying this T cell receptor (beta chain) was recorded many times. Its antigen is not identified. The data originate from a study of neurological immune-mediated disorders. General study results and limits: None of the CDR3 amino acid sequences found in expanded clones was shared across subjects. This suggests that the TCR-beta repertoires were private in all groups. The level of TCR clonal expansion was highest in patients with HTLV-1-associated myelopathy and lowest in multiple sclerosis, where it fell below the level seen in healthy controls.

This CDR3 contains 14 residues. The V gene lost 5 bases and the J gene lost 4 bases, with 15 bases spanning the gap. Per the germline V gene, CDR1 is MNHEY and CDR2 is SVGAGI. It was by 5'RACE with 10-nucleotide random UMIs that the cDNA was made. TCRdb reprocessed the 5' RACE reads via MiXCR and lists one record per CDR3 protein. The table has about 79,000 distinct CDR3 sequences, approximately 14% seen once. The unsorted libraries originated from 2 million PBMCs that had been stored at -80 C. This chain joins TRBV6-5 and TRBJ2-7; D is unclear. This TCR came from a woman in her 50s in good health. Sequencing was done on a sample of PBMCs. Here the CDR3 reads CASSPDFPPYEQYF. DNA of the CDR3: TGTGCCAGCAGTCCCGATTTTCCCCCTTACGAGCAGTACTTC.